This TCR beta chain was identified during a study of CD8+CD57+ T cells in acquired aplastic anemia. This clonotype was seen only a few times. Patients picked for sequencing had shown CD8+CD57+ cell expansion detected by flow cytometry. Blood sampling was performed on the patients, and none of them had received therapy by then. Germline CDR1 is LNHDA and CDR2 is SQIVND (reference sequence). This CDR3 is built from 15 residues. V shed 6 bases and J shed 0 bases, with 11 bases lying between them. Profiling that covered TCR beta VDJ and CDR3 relied on genomic DNA as its template. TCRdb re-called the reads with MiXCR, one entry per CDR3 protein. The data hold approximately 470,000 distinct CDR3 sequences, with around a third observed a single time.

The sample consisted of sorted CD4+, CD8+, or CD8+CD57+ T cells (not recorded which) from PBMCs. The sequence was collected from a human donor with aplastic anemia. This chain links TRBV19 with TRBJ1-4; D is uncertain. The CDR3 coding sequence is TGTGCCAGTAGCATCCTCGGGGCAACTAATGAAAAACTGTTTTTT. Encoded protein: CASSILGATNEKLFF.